This TCR beta chain emerged from a study of shared clonotypes between healthy human individuals (dated by TCRdb to the early 2020s). A note on the overall study: Two women and a few men aged 18 to 49 years were included in the cohort. For each donor, CD4 naive and CD4 memory were each run on three plates, CD8 naive on two plates, and CD8 memory on one plate. Blood TCR repertoires of roughly five healthy adults were deeply sequenced to estimate repertoire size and the extent of clonotype sharing between individuals. Libraries were prepared and TCR repertoires were sequenced by different laboratories using diverse techniques, in order to increase sequencing depth and limit assay-specific biases. Between about 0.85 and 9.5 billion PBMCs per donor were obtained by leukapheresis.

Using the deep immunoSEQ assay, TCR CDR3 regions were amplified from genomic DNA by multiplex PCR. Extracted genomic DNA from each cell subset was distributed evenly across all wells of several immunoSEQ 96-well plates, and each plate was treated as a replicate. Each replicate PCR for sorted subsets received about 210 ng genomic DNA, equal to tens of thousands of T cell genomes. Purified libraries were measured with a Qubit 3.0 fluorometer, size-checked on a Bioanalyzer 2100, and measured again with the KAPA Library Quantification kit. Each immunoSEQ 96-well plate was sequenced on its own single-read 150-cycle Illumina NextSeq 550 flow cell. Turning to the authors' computational methods: Because the immunoSEQ output held only junctional sequences and lacked quality scores, the filtering could not match the filtering applied to full-length reads. To assign V/J genes and CDR3, sequences were annotated using PyIR, a Python wrapper for IgBLAST v1.9, with IMGT germline references. Reads with weak V/J assignments (E-value above 1e-6), missing CDR3, stop codons, out-of-frame junctions, or ambiguous translated residues were removed. V3J clonotypes were defined as sequences sharing the same inferred V gene, J gene, and CDR3 amino acid sequence. Percentage overlap between repertoires was calculated by dividing the number of shared unique clonotypes by the size of the smaller repertoire. Repertoire richness was assessed with RTK rarefaction, the Chao1 estimator, and Recon v2.1 estimates of unobserved clonotypes. OLGA was used to compute generation probabilities for all TCRbeta clonotypes that the gDNA method yielded from a few donors. TCRdb took over this immuneACCESS table, retaining in-frame rearrangements with V and J assigned. Such tables are incomplete; in checked studies, under half of the missing clones stem from an unresolved V gene, and the remainder is unexplained. For V, J and clone size, that table is used; D and trimming come from the DNA. The sample data list under 750,000 clones, and over 60% of these were observed just once. The biggest ten clones account for about 1.8% of the sample.

The donors were healthy, HIV-negative adults who had no recently reported acute infections or vaccinations. All donors were Caucasian adults living in Nashville, Tennessee, USA. CD4+ T cells were enriched by magnetic negative selection; naive cells were then positively selected on CD45RA, and the negative fraction formed the memory subset. After blood collection by leukapheresis, PBMCs were isolated using Ficoll-Histopaque density gradient centrifugation and then cryopreserved in the vapor phase of liquid nitrogen. Purity and quantity of every magnetically sorted T cell population were checked by analytical flow cytometry. Genomic DNA was isolated from every sorted fraction and measured by UV absorbance on a Nanodrop 2000c. Concerning this clone itself: Its specific antigen is unknown. One base away there is no much larger clone; base qualities are not given.

For CDR1 and CDR2, the germline V gene lists SQVTM and ANQGSEA. Here V drops 6 bases and J drops 1 base, and the junction holds 4 bases not matched to any gene. The CDR3 contains 14 residues, cysteine and phenylalanine counted. CDR3 DNA only is kept here, 42 bases in frame from base 1. What the authors observed across the whole study: The genetic and exposure-history diversity represented was limited by the small number of donors. When several donors were compared, the shared fraction of clonotypes was approximately 5% for naive CD4, about 4% for naive CD8, 2.3% for memory CD4, and roughly 0.4% for memory CD8. Pairwise subsampling led to the expectation that sequencing depth would affect the degree of clonotype sharing among donors. Incomplete sequencing was indicated by rarefaction of sorted-subset datasets, despite the large sequencing depth. Estimated clonotype richness was generally larger for naive than for memory subsets. Sampling was limited to blood, and TCR repertoires in tissue likely differ from TCR repertoires in blood. Compared with non-shared clonotypes, clonotypes shared by all four sorted-subset donors had higher generation probabilities.

The TCR sequence derives from a woman aged 25 to 45 in good health. The rearranged chain carries TRBV29-1 and TRBJ2-2; 8 central nucleotides agree with TRBD1. Sample: memory CD4+ T cells sorted from blood. Per the publication, the cell subset or site label means: CD45RA-negative fraction. The CDR3 region: CSVGGQGNTGELFF. The DNA sequence reads TGCAGCGTAGGAGGACAGGGGAACACCGGGGAGCTGTTTTTT.